Sequencing of this TCR beta chain was carried out in a study of beta chain features in type 1 diabetes. The study, taken as a whole, reports: There was a moderate but significant shortening of TCRB CDR3s in all four CD4+ subsets of Type 1 diabetes patients. Individuals with type 1 diabetes displayed fewer insertions and more deletions at VDJ junctions. Researchers cautioned that cDNA sequencing could over-represent cells with high TCR expression.

CDR1 and CDR2 (germline): SGHTA, FQGNSA. The J segment lost 4 bases and the V segment lost 1 base, leaving 9 bases of the junction unmatched. There are 16 residues in the CDR3. Reverse transcription of all isolated RNA meant that expressed TCRB transcripts were sequenced. Sequencing was performed with immunoSEQ multiplex PCR; in TCRdb, only in-frame clones are kept and a portion is missing. The repertoire includes hundreds of thousands of clones, 11% to 15% of them detected once, and roughly 0.04% sits in the top ten. About this clone itself: The antigen is undetermined.

This TCR was recovered from a man in his late teens or twenties with type 1 diabetes. The sample taken for sequencing was naive CD4+ T cells from blood. This chain uses TRBV7-2 with TRBJ1-2, with 7 positions matching TRBD1. The CDR3 protein is CASSLVGTAFGYGYTF. In nucleotides, the CDR3 is TGTGCCAGCAGCTTAGTTGGGACAGCCTTTGGCTATGGCTACACCTTC.